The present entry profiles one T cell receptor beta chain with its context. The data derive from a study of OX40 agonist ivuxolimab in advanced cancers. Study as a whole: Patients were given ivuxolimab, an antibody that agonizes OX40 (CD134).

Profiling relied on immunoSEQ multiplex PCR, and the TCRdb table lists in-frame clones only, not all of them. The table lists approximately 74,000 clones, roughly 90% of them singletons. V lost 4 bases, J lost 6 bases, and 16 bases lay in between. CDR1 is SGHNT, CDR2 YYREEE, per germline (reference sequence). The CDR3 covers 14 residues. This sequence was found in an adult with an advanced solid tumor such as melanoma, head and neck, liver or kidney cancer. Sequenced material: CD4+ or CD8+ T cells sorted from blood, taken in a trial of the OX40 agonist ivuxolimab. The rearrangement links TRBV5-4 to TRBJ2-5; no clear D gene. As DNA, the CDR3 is TGTGCCAGCAGCCCCGGTGCTCAGAGGAAGACCCAGTACTTC. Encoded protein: CASSPGAQRKTQYF.